This T cell receptor (beta chain) was obtained from a study of blood T cell repertoires in COVID-19. On the study more broadly: The origin of the acute and convalescent COVID-19 samples was the United States, Italy and Spain.

The authors' processing: Estimated nucleated cell counts came from reference gene primer amplification. The assay was immunoSEQ multiplex PCR, and TCRdb's table has in-frame clones only and misses some. V and J calls and clone size are copied from that table; D and trimming were computed from the DNA. Among about 180,000 clones, over 75% were seen once, and the ten largest hold over 2.5%. V shed 1 base and J 5 bases; nucleotides not matched to a gene: 6. Germline loops: CDR1 SEHNR, CDR2 FQNEAQ (reference sequence). This CDR3 has 15 residues. The clonotype was recovered from a man aged 60-69 years with acute or convalescent COVID-19. V usage is TRBV7-9 and J usage is TRBJ2-5; 8 bases map to TRBD2. The sample consisted of peripheral blood. DNA for the CDR3: TGTGCCAGCAGCTTAGTAAGCGGACTAGCCGAGACCCAGTACTTC. Protein product: CASSLVSGLAETQYF.